One sample yielded the 18 T cell receptor beta chains listed below, sequenced in a study of regulatory T cells in long-lasting Graves disease. The time point: newly diagnosed GD, antithyroid drugs for less than 3 months. The TCR library used RNA extracted from PBMCs. Arm-PCR of CDR3 regions and iRepertoire HTBI primers were used to build TCR beta libraries. Each CDR3 protein is one row after TCRdb ran MiXCR on the multiplex PCR reads. The table lists 350,000 to 500,000 distinct CDR3 sequences, roughly 15% of them singletons, with about 10% in the top ten. This sample was shared with a second study, whose subject was T cells in Graves' hyperthyroidism and ophthalmopathy.

The sample was peripheral blood mononuclear cells (PBMCs), taken at new diagnosis, from a patient treated with antithyroid drugs. The source of these receptors is a woman younger than 45 with Graves disease.

This clonotype has at least ten counts. The gene calls are TRBV20-1 and TRBJ2-1, with a tentative D call TRBD2 (6 bases). Germline V gives CDR1 DFQATT, CDR2 SNEGSKA (reference sequence). The CDR3 sequence is 15 residues long. Trimming cost V 0 bases and J 4 bases, with 13 bases left between them. This CDR3 reads CSAREWGLGYNEQFF. CDR3 sequence (DNA): TGCAGTGCTAGAGAATGGGGACTGGGATACAATGAGCAGTTCTTC.

This clonotype was found many times. As DNA, the CDR3 is TGTGCCAGCAGCTTGGTGGGACAGGGAGTGAATGAGCAGTTCTTC. This translates into CASSLVGQGVNEQFF. V usage is TRBV7-9 and J usage is TRBJ2-1, with 9 bases identical to TRBD1. The ends lost 3 bases at V and 7 bases at J; junction bases unmatched: 7. The length of the CDR3 is 15 residues. Per the germline V gene, CDR1 is SEHNR and CDR2 is FQNEAQ (reference sequence).

In this sample, this clonotype turned up a few times. V gene TRBV19 combines with J gene TRBJ2-1; the match to TRBD2 covers 9 bases. This CDR3 contains 16 residues. Looked up from germline, CDR1 is LNHDA and CDR2 is SQIVND (reference sequence). V trimming: 3 bases; J trimming: 3 bases; junction bases outside the gene matches: 6. In nucleotides, the CDR3 is TGTGCCAGTAGTATGCCTAGCGGGATACGCTACAATGAGCAGTTCTTC. Translation gives CASSMPSGIRYNEQFF.

This clonotype was detected ten times or more. The chain recombines TRBV9 with TRBJ2-7; no firm D call. In germline, CDR1 is SGDLS, CDR2 YYNGEE. The germline V and J ends were trimmed by 4 bases and 2 bases, with 10 bases remaining between them. This CDR3 is built from 13 residues. CDR3 residues: CASSYFVPYEQYF. DNA for the CDR3: TGTGCCAGCAGCTACTTCGTACCCTACGAGCAGTACTTC.

In this sample, this clonotype turned up many times. V usage is TRBV18 and J usage is TRBJ1-1; D unresolved. CDR1 is KGHSH, CDR2 LQKENI, per germline. The length of the CDR3 is 13 residues. Trimming removed 8 bases at V and 2 bases at J, with 12 bases between. CDR3 residues: CASSPSGNTEAFF. CDR3 coding DNA: TGTGCCAGCAGTCCTTCGGGCAACACTGAAGCTTTCTTT.

This clonotype was counted at least ten times. The chain is built from TRBV28 and TRBJ1-5; D unresolved. V gave up 2 bases and J gave up 6 bases, with 14 bases separating them. Germline values: CDR1 MDHEN, CDR2 SYDVKM. The CDR3 length is 15 residues. For the CDR3, the DNA is TGTGCCAGCAGTTTACGCCAGGCCTGGGGTCAGCCCCAGCATTTT. It is translated as CASSLRQAWGQPQHF.

This clonotype occurred a few times. The rearrangement joins TRBV6-5 to TRBJ2-3, with D possibly matching TRBD1 (6 bases). The ends were cut back, 3 bases at V and 2 bases at J, with 18 bases in the middle. The CDR3 contains 17 residues. Per the germline V gene, CDR1 is MNHEY and CDR2 is SVGAGI. CDR3 in amino acids: CASSYTGQLQTTDTQYF. In DNA, the CDR3 is TGTGCCAGCAGTTATACCGGACAGCTACAAACCACAGATACGCAGTATTTT.

This clonotype was picked up many times. The J gene is TRBJ2-2, the V gene TRBV2; D remains ambiguous. From germline, CDR1 is SNHLY and CDR2 FYNNEI. The V gene lost 7 bases and the J gene lost 4 bases, with 10 bases spanning the gap. The CDR3 is made up of 13 amino acids. CDR3 bases: TGTGCCAGCAAGTGGACCGTCACCGGGGAGCTGTTTTTT. Translation gives CASKWTVTGELFF.

This clonotype came up many times. The rearrangement joins TRBV6-2 or TRBV6-3 to TRBJ2-2; 8 nucleotides align to TRBD1. Per germline, CDR1 MNHEY and CDR2 SVGEGT. CDR3 length equals 17 residues. Trimming cost V 7 bases and J 7 bases; bases outside gene matches: 17. The CDR3 DNA reads as TGTGCCAGCACTCCCGCAGGGCGCAGGGGGCATGACGGGGAGCTGTTTTTT. This gives the protein CASTPAGRRGHDGELFF.

This clonotype was detected ten times or more. J is TRBJ1-1 and V is TRBV10-3; a possible D gene is TRBD1 (5 bases). The V gene lost 10 bases and the J gene lost 1 base, with 7 bases spanning the gap. There are 11 residues in the CDR3. Germline V lookup: CDR1 ENHRY, CDR2 SYGVKD. The CDR3 nucleotides read TGTGCCACTCAGGGGAACACTGAAGCTTTCTTT. This translates into CATQGNTEAFF.

This clonotype appeared many times. The J gene is TRBJ2-3, the V gene TRBV9, with D perhaps TRBD2 (7 bases). The CDR3 has 19 residues. V lost 0 bases and J 0 bases, leaving 20 bases between the germline ends. Germline CDR1 and CDR2: SGDLS and YYNGEE. The CDR3 region is CASSVEGGMVGDSTDTQYF. The CDR3 region has the DNA TGTGCCAGCAGCGTAGAGGGGGGGATGGTGGGGGATAGCACAGATACGCAGTATTTT. The full variable domain, with the rest looked up from reference TRBV9 and TRBJ2-3, is DSGVTQTPKHLITATGQRVTLRCSPRSGDLSVYWYQQSLDQGLQFLIQYYNGEERAKGNILERFSAQQFPDLHSELNLSSLELGDSALYFCASSVEGGMVGDSTDTQYFGPGTRLTVL.

In its sample, this clonotype was seen a few times. The rearrangement joins TRBV27 to TRBJ1-6, with D uncertain. The CDR3 is 18 residues long. Trimming pared 3 bases from V and 0 bases from J, leaving 15 bases between. CDR1 and CDR2 from the germline V gene are MNHEY and SMNVEV (reference sequence). As DNA, the CDR3 is TGTGCCAGCAGTTTGGAAGGTCAAGTCAGCTCCTATAATTCACCCCTCCACTTT. Its translation: CASSLEGQVSSYNSPLHF.

This clonotype occurred many times. The V gene is TRBV12-3 or TRBV12-4, the J gene TRBJ2-7; 7 nucleotides match TRBD2. With V trimmed by 5 bases and J by 1 base, 11 bases remained unmatched. This CDR3 has 16 amino acids. The CDR3 sequence is CASSAPRSSGSYEQYF. In DNA, the CDR3 is TGTGCCAGCAGTGCCCCCCGGAGTAGCGGGTCCTACGAGCAGTACTTC.

This clonotype was recorded at least ten times. V is TRBV11-2 and J is TRBJ2-7, with a possible D match to TRBD1 (6 bases). This CDR3 has 13 amino acids. The germline gives CDR1 SGHAT, CDR2 FQNNGV. The V and J ends lost 3 bases and 3 bases respectively, with 9 bases between them. CDR3 sequence reads: CASSFEQGYEQYF. CDR3 nucleotide sequence: TGTGCCAGCAGCTTTGAACAGGGCTACGAGCAGTACTTC.

This clonotype was detected a few times. The chain recombines TRBV9 with TRBJ2-1; TRBD1 agrees at 10 bases. Unmatched junction bases numbered 8, after V lost 3 bases and J lost 8 bases. Germline CDR1 is SGDLS and CDR2 is YYNGEE. The CDR3 has 15 residues. CDR3 nucleotides: TGTGCCAGCAGCGCCGGGACAGGGGATAGCGATGAGCAGTTCTTC. Protein: CASSAGTGDSDEQFF.

This clonotype was counted at least ten times. The V and J genes are TRBV7-8 and TRBJ2-7; TRBD2 matches at 9 bases. Per germline, CDR1 SGHVS and CDR2 FQNEAQ. J was trimmed by 2 bases and V by 4 bases; bases with no gene match: 6. The CDR3 is 15 amino acids. The DNA of the CDR3 is TGTGCCAGCAGCTCACTAGCGGGCGCTACCTACGAGCAGTACTTC. Its translation is CASSSLAGATYEQYF.

Many counts were recorded for this clonotype. The V gene is TRBV12-3 or TRBV12-4, the J gene TRBJ1-2; the match to TRBD1 covers 9 bases. The length of the CDR3 is 14 residues. Trimming took 6 bases from V and 4 from J; bases not matched to a gene: 6. CDR3: CASSRPGQGYGYTF. Written as DNA, the CDR3 is TGTGCCAGCAGCAGACCGGGACAGGGCTATGGCTACACCTTC.

This clonotype has a handful of counts. This chain uses TRBV11-2 with TRBJ2-5; 8 bases are shared with TRBD1. The V gene end was trimmed by 5 bases and the J gene end by 5 bases; junction bases not matched to a gene: 7. The length of the CDR3 is 14 residues. In germline, CDR1 is SGHAT, CDR2 FQNNGV. This chain's CDR3 is CASSPDRVRETQYF. The DNA of the CDR3 is TGTGCCAGCAGCCCGGACAGGGTTCGGGAGACCCAGTACTTC.